This T cell receptor beta chain was observed in a study of OX40 agonist ivuxolimab in advanced cancers. Study-wide findings and caveats: Among patients with partial responses at 0.1-3.0 mg/kg, clonal expansion was among the lowest.

About this clone itself: The target antigen is unknown.

The method was immunoSEQ multiplex PCR; TCRdb's version includes in-frame clones alone and lacks a portion of them. This repertoire shows about 22,000 clones, 86% found once; its top ten account for 25% to 35%. V lost 3 bases and J lost 2, with 21 bases in between. CDR3 size: 18 residues. Germline loops: CDR1 MDHEN, CDR2 SYDVKM. The clonotype originates from an adult with an advanced solid tumor such as melanoma, head and neck, liver or kidney cancer. This chain links TRBV28 with TRBJ2-3; D ambiguous. The starting material was CD4+ or CD8+ T cells sorted from blood, obtained in a trial of the OX40 agonist ivuxolimab. The CDR3 loop is CASSFPVGWQGDTDTQYF. CDR3 DNA sequence: TGTGCCAGCAGTTTTCCGGTCGGCTGGCAAGGAGACACAGATACGCAGTATTTT.